One sample yielded the 27 T cell receptor beta chains listed below, sequenced in a study of blood T cell repertoires in COVID-19. TCRdb keeps only in-frame clones here, not all; method: immunoSEQ multiplex PCR. The table includes 60,000 to 65,000 clones, approximately 88% detected once. The sample was peripheral blood. Every receptor here comes from a man between 50 and 59 years old with active COVID-19.

The chain is built from TRBV6-2 or TRBV6-3 and TRBJ1-2; 7 bases align to TRBD1. The CDR3 covers 14 residues. Unmatched junction bases numbered 6, after V lost 5 bases and J lost 3 bases. Germline V gene lookup returns CDR1 MNHEY and CDR2 SVGEGT. CDR3 sequence: CASSTIQGYYGYTF. The CDR3 DNA follows: TGTGCCAGCAGTACCATACAGGGGTACTATGGCTACACCTTC.

This rearrangement joins TRBV7-2 to TRBJ2-5; 8 bases align to TRBD2. The CDR3 extends over 15 amino acids. Germline V gene sequence: CDR1 SGHTA, CDR2 FQGNSA. Losses at the gene ends were 5 bases for V and 9 bases for J; bases not matched to a gene: 14. The CDR3 nucleotides are TGTGCCAGCAGCCCCACCCGGGGGGGCGCCACGGCCCAGTACTTC. Amino acid sequence: CASSPTRGGATAQYF.

This sequence joins TRBV4-3 and TRBJ2-7; D perhaps matches TRBD2 (5 bases). Germline V gene sequence: CDR1 LGHNA, CDR2 YSLEER. V lost 0 bases, J lost 6 bases, and 9 bases lay in between. The CDR3 totals 13 residues. The CDR3 DNA reads TGCGCCAGCAGCCAAGAGTACCGGGGCGAGCAGTACTTC. The encoded protein is CASSQEYRGEQYF.

The V call is TRBV18, the J call TRBJ2-2; 7 nucleotides agree with TRBD1. The CDR3 length is 15 residues. CDR1 and CDR2 from the germline V gene are KGHSH and LQKENI. The J segment lost 2 bases and the V segment lost 4 bases, leaving 4 bases of the junction unmatched. The CDR3 coding sequence is TGTGCCAGCTCACACGGGACAGACAACACCGGGGAGCTGTTTTTT. Its translation: CASSHGTDNTGELFF. Variable domain in full (rest from reference TRBV18 and TRBJ2-2): NAGVMQNPRHLVRRRGQEARLRCSPMKGHSHVYWYRQLPEEGLKFMVYLQKENIIDESGMPKERFSAEFPKEGPSILRIQQVVRGDSAAYFCASSHGTDNTGELFFGEGSRLTVL.

The V gene is TRBV2, the J gene TRBJ1-5, with 10 bases lining up with TRBD1. The CDR3 is made up of 16 amino acids. J lost 2 bases, V lost 0 bases, and 1 base had no gene match. CDR1 is SNHLY and CDR2 is FYNNEI in the germline V gene. The CDR3 DNA is TGTGCCAGCAGTGAAGCCGGACAGGGGGGCAATCAGCCCCAGCATTTT. Translation gives CASSEAGQGGNQPQHF.

The V call is TRBV6-6, the J call TRBJ2-5, with D perhaps matching TRBD1 (6 bases). Trimming cost V 6 bases and J 5 bases, with 13 bases left between them. The CDR3 covers 13 residues. Germline V gives CDR1 MNHNY, CDR2 SVGAGI (reference sequence). DNA for the CDR3: TGTGCCAGCAGCCAGACAGGTGGGGAGACCCAGTACTTC. Amino acids: CASSQTGGETQYF.

This rearrangement joins TRBV7-2 to TRBJ2-3, with 9 positions matching TRBD2. This CDR3 region has 16 residues. CDR1 SGHTA and CDR2 FQGNSA come from the germline V gene. Trimming at V came to 1 base and at J to 4 bases, leaving 6 bases not matched to a gene. The CDR3 DNA sequence: TGTGCCAGCAGCTTAGAGAGTAGCGGGGGTTCAGATACGCAGTATTTT. Translated: CASSLESSGGSDTQYF.

This rearrangement joins TRBV29-1 to TRBJ2-2; D unclear. Germline V gene sequence: CDR1 SQVTM, CDR2 ANQGSEA. V was pared by 4 bases and J by 1 base, with 7 bases between. The CDR3 contains 13 residues. The CDR3 region has the DNA TGCAGCGTTGGGCACCGGAACACCGGGGAGCTGTTTTTT. It is translated as CSVGHRNTGELFF.

On this clone itself: Compared with germline, one end of the junction differs, possibly owing to a read error. The chain has TRBV7-9 and TRBJ1-5; tentatively, D is TRBD1 (5 bases). Germline values: CDR1 SEHNR, CDR2 FQNEAQ (reference sequence). The CDR3 is 12 amino acids. CDR3 in DNA: TGTGCCAGCAGCTTGGAAGGCGGGGCATTCTATTTT. It specifies CASSLEGGAFYF.

The chain uses TRBV2 and TRBJ1-1; unclear D gene. This CDR3 spans 18 amino acids. Trimming took 8 bases from V and 5 from J, leaving 30 bases between them. Per the germline V gene, CDR1 is SNHLY and CDR2 is FYNNEI. The CDR3 nucleotides read TGTGCCAGCCACGCCCCTTTGTTGATAGAGTTAGAGAGGACTGAAGCTTTCTTT. This translates into CASHAPLLIELERTEAFF.

The chain has TRBV6-2 or TRBV6-3 and TRBJ2-7, with 11 bases matching TRBD1. The CDR3 length is 15 residues. The V segment lost 6 bases and the J segment 6 bases; nucleotides outside the gene matches: 10. The germline V gene has CDR1 MNHEY and CDR2 SVGEGT. The CDR3 loop is CASSEEGTGGIEQYF. The CDR3 region has the DNA TGTGCCAGCAGCGAAGAAGGGACAGGGGGAATCGAGCAGTACTTC.

The V gene is TRBV9, the J gene TRBJ1-2, with 7 bases that match TRBD1. J gave up 3 bases and V 4 bases, and 9 bases lay outside the gene matches. Germline V lookup: CDR1 SGDLS, CDR2 YYNGEE. The CDR3 has 15 amino acids. CDR3 amino acids: CASSPSGGPYYGYTF. As DNA, the CDR3 is TGTGCCAGCAGCCCATCAGGGGGGCCGTACTATGGCTACACCTTC.

This clone has more than one count but fewer than ten. Distinct nucleotide sequences in the sample also encode this CDR3. The chain employs TRBV30 and TRBJ2-7; D not resolved. Per germline, CDR1 GTSNPN and CDR2 SVGIG (reference sequence). Deletions cut 2 bases from V and 4 bases from J, with 6 bases between. The CDR3 runs to 11 residues. CDR3 sequence reads: CAWSREYEQYF. The CDR3 nucleotides read TGTGCCTGGAGTAGAGAATACGAGCAGTACTTC. Full variable domain (outside the CDR3, taken from reference TRBV30 and TRBJ2-7): SQTIHQWPATLVQPVGSPLSLECTVEGTSNPNLYWYRQAAGRGLQLLFYSVGIGQISSEVPQNLSASRPQDRQFILSSKKLLLSDSGFYLCAWSREYEQYFGPGTRLTVT.

Only one count was recorded for this clone. The chain is built from TRBV6-5 and TRBJ2-1, with TRBD2 identical over 8 bases. Germline CDR1 is MNHEY and CDR2 is SVGAGI. CDR3 size: 12 residues. V trimming: 9 bases; J trimming: 9 bases; junction bases outside the gene matches: 7. For the CDR3, the DNA is TGTGCCAGTGTCGGGGGGGCCTCTGAGCAGTTCTTC. Translated: CASVGGASEQFF.

The chain carries TRBV5-4 and TRBJ2-1, with 12 positions matching TRBD1. CDR3 length equals 15 residues. J lost 7 bases, V lost 4 bases, and 6 bases had no gene match. Germline CDR1 SGHNT, CDR2 YYREEE (reference sequence). The chain's CDR3 is CASSPGTGGMNEQFF. The CDR3 DNA follows: TGTGCCAGCAGCCCGGGGACAGGGGGCATGAATGAGCAGTTCTTC.

The chain uses TRBV3-1 (or the pseudogene TRBV3-2) and TRBJ1-2; D not certain. Looked up from germline, CDR1 is LGHDT and CDR2 is YNNKEL (reference sequence). The V gene lost 5 bases and the J gene lost 3 bases, with 7 bases spanning the gap. The CDR3 contains 12 residues. CDR3 sequence reads: CASSSGDYGYTF. The CDR3 DNA reads as TGTGCCAGCAGCTCCGGAGACTATGGCTACACCTTC.

This chain connects TRBV19 to TRBJ2-7, with 12 bases that match TRBD2. With V trimmed by 3 bases and J by 7 bases, 7 bases remained unmatched. This CDR3 has 15 residues. Germline lookup yields CDR1 LNHDA and CDR2 SQIVND (reference sequence). In DNA, the CDR3 is TGTGCCAGTAGTATCGCGGGACTAGCGGGTGGAGAGCAGTACTTC. This codes for CASSIAGLAGGEQYF.

The gene calls are TRBV5-1 and TRBJ2-3; tentatively, D is TRBD2 (5 bases). Germline V gene sequence: CDR1 SGHRS, CDR2 YFSETQ. This CDR3 region has 17 residues. The V gene lost 0 bases and the J gene lost 9 bases, with 23 bases spanning the gap. In DNA, the CDR3 is TGCGCCAGCAGCTTGGATGGCTCGCAGCGGCTTTTTGAGACGCAGTATTTT. Encoded protein: CASSLDGSQRLFETQYF.

This rearrangement joins TRBV11-2 to TRBJ2-2; TRBD2 aligns across 7 bases. CDR1 SGHAT and CDR2 FQNNGV come from the germline V gene. The CDR3 extends over 14 amino acids. The V and J ends lost 5 bases and 5 bases, in that order; junction bases with no gene match: 5. The CDR3 nucleotides read TGTGCCAGCAGCCCCAGGACTAGGACCGGGGAGCTGTTTTTT. Translating it yields CASSPRTRTGELFF.

The gene calls are TRBV5-6 and TRBJ2-3; a weak D match, TRBD1 (5 bases). Trimming took off 4 bases at V and 2 bases at J, with 11 bases between the two ends. The CDR3 is made up of 14 amino acids. Germline assignment: CDR1 SGHDT and CDR2 YYEEEE. CDR3: CASSKLTVTDTQYF. The CDR3 DNA is TGTGCCAGCAGCAAATTGACAGTCACAGATACGCAGTATTTT.

The genes are TRBV5-1 and TRBJ2-2, with TRBD2 matching over 8 bases. V gave up 0 bases and J gave up 5 bases; unmatched junction bases: 6. CDR1 is SGHRS and CDR2 is YFSETQ in the germline V gene. The CDR3 runs 16 residues. Here the CDR3 reads CASSLEGGGGTGELFF. The DNA for the CDR3 is TGCGCCAGCAGCTTGGAGGGCGGCGGGGGGACCGGGGAGCTGTTTTTT.

This chain joins TRBV4-3 and TRBJ1-2; D may be TRBD1 (5 bases). V lost 0 bases, J lost 6 bases, and 17 bases lay in between. CDR3 length: 16 residues. Germline V gives CDR1 LGHNA, CDR2 YSLEER. CDR3 coding DNA: TGCGCCAGCAGCCAAGAGAGGGTGGGGGGGGAGCATGGCTACACCTTC. Its protein product is CASSQERVGGEHGYTF.

Written as DNA, the CDR3 is TGTGCCAGCAGTTTCGACAGGGTCGGAAACACCATATATTTT. This gives the protein CASSFDRVGNTIYF. The chain has TRBV28 and TRBJ1-3, with TRBD1 identical over 7 bases. Germline loops: CDR1 MDHEN, CDR2 SYDVKM. The CDR3 runs to 14 residues. The trim removed 3 bases at V and 4 bases at J, leaving 3 bases unmatched.

The chain links TRBV4-1 to TRBJ2-2, with 9 bases matching TRBD1. CDR1 and CDR2 from the germline V gene are MGHRA and YSYEKL. V was pared by 1 base and J by 5 bases, with 2 bases of the junction left unmatched. CDR3 length: 15 amino acids. CDR3 coding DNA: TGCGCCAGCAGCCAAGCGGACAGGGGAACCGGGGAGCTGTTTTTT. It translates to CASSQADRGTGELFF.

The rearrangement uses TRBV10-3 and TRBJ1-1; 9 bases agree with TRBD1. The CDR3 covers 15 residues. The germline V gene has CDR1 ENHRY and CDR2 SYGVKD. Unmatched junction bases numbered 4, after V lost 3 bases and J lost 2 bases. CDR3 sequence reads: CAISDRTGVNTEAFF. The CDR3 DNA is TGTGCCATCAGTGATAGGACAGGGGTTAACACTGAAGCTTTCTTT.

This clone was detected a few times. This chain joins TRBV7-9 and TRBJ2-2; 9 bases align to TRBD2. Germline values: CDR1 SEHNR, CDR2 FQNEAQ (reference sequence). This CDR3 is 13 amino acids long. V lost 4 bases and J lost 6; bases outside the gene matches: 0. The CDR3 DNA reads TGTGCCAGCAGCTGGACTAGCGCCGGGGAGCTGTTTTTT. This encodes CASSWTSAGELFF.

This chain joins TRBV27 and TRBJ1-1; unclear D gene. Germline loops: CDR1 MNHEY, CDR2 SMNVEV (reference sequence). The ends were cut back, 6 bases at V and 11 bases at J, with 25 bases in the middle. This CDR3 has 15 amino acids. CDR3 bases: TGTGCCAGCAGAAACCGGCAACACGGTTACGCGGGGGCTTTCTTT. Protein: CASRNRQHGYAGAFF.